This T cell receptor (beta chain) was documented in a study of blood T cell repertoires in COVID-19. This clone was recorded only once. CDR3 length: 15 amino acids. Per the germline V gene, CDR1 is KGHSH and CDR2 is LQKENI. V shed 1 base and J shed 0 bases, with 7 bases lying between them. As originally analysed: Reference gene primer amplification gave nucleated cell count estimates. Here immunoSEQ multiplex PCR was the method, and the copy in TCRdb shows in-frame clones only, minus some. The D gene and trimming were derived from the DNA, and the V and J assignments and clone size from that table. The sample includes about 140,000 clones, 84% of them seen just once.

The clonotype originates from a woman over 75 in a cohort sampled during active or convalescent COVID-19. The chain is built from TRBV18 and TRBJ1-3; unclear D gene. Sequencing input: peripheral blood. The CDR3 loop is CASSPQDNSGNTIYF. Here the CDR3 DNA reads TGTGCCAGCTCACCACAAGACAACTCTGGAAACACCATATATTTT.